This T cell receptor (beta chain) was documented in a study of T-cell memory formation after mild COVID-19. Deletions cut 3 bases from V and 6 bases from J, with 12 bases between. The germline V gene has CDR1 SGHTA and CDR2 FQGNSA. The CDR3 runs 14 residues. Details on this clonotype: Its antigen is as yet unknown.

Overall study findings and caveats: Among contracting clones, CD4+ were mainly CM/EM and CD8+ enriched in EMRA. The study detected some responding clones in pre-infection memory, suggesting cross-reactive memory joined.

Via MiXCR, TCRdb re-called the 5' RACE reads, giving one row per CDR3 protein. This sample has 45,000 to 65,000 distinct CDR3 sequences; 9% to 9.5% occur once, and the top ten carry more than 0.95%. Sequencing was done on a sample of PBMCs or a T cell subset sorted from them (not recorded which). The chain uses TRBV7-2 and TRBJ1-5, with D tentatively TRBD1 (5 bases). The clonotype originates from a man aged 18 to 35 who had mild COVID-19 (a few samples of this study predate the infection). Cell type and time point are not known. CDR3 protein: CASSFDSQTQPQHF. DNA of the CDR3: TGTGCCAGCAGCTTCGACAGCCAGACTCAGCCCCAGCATTTT.